Here is one TCR beta chain with its context. Its antigen has not been determined. No base quality information exists; no much larger clone differs at one position. The donors were healthy, HIV-negative adults with no recently reported acute infections or vaccinations. Every donor was a Caucasian adult residing in Nashville, Tennessee, USA. The CD8 memory samples were a combination of magnetically selected CD45RO+ cells and CCR7-negative CD45RA+ effector memory (TemRA) cells. Blood was obtained by leukapheresis, after which PBMCs were separated by Ficoll-Histopaque density gradient centrifugation and cryopreserved in liquid nitrogen vapor phase. Purity and quantity of every magnetically sorted T cell population were checked by analytical flow cytometry. Genomic DNA was isolated from every sorted fraction and measured by UV absorbance on a Nanodrop 2000c. V is pruned by 6 bases and J by 0 bases, leaving 6 bases of the junction without a gene match. The cysteine opens and the phenylalanine closes a CDR3 of 16 amino acids. Left in the record is the CDR3 DNA by itself, 48 bases read in frame from the first base. CDR1 and CDR2 were assigned from the germline V gene as SNHLY and FYNNEI.

The data belong to a study of shared clonotypes between healthy human individuals (dated by TCRdb to 2020 to 2021). General notes on the study: Three men and a couple of women, aged 18 to 49 years, made up the cohort. Different laboratories and diverse techniques were used to prepare libraries and sequence TCR repertoires, to increase sequencing depth and limit assay-specific biases. The study deeply sequenced blood TCR repertoires of about 5 healthy adults to estimate repertoire size and the extent of clonotype sharing between individuals. For each donor, CD4 naive and CD4 memory were each run on three plates, CD8 naive on two plates, and CD8 memory on one plate. Each donor's leukapheresis produced roughly between roughly 0.94 and 9.5 billion PBMCs.

The full study reports these points: Based on pairwise subsampling, the degree of clonotype sharing among donors was expected to be affected by sequencing depth. Clonotypes shared by all four sorted-subset donors showed higher generation probabilities than non-shared clonotypes. Naive subsets generally had larger estimated clonotype richness than memory subsets. When four donors were compared, the shared fraction of clonotypes was about 5.2% for naive CD4, 3.5% to 4% for naive CD8, more than 2% for memory CD4, and 0.35% to 0.4% for memory CD8. The genetic and exposure-history diversity represented was limited by the small number of donors. Even with the large sequencing depth, rarefaction of the sorted-subset datasets indicated that sequencing was incomplete. Sampling was limited to blood, and TCR repertoires in tissue likely differ from TCR repertoires in blood.

TCR CDR3 regions were amplified from genomic DNA by multiplex PCR using the deep immunoSEQ assay. Extracted genomic DNA from each cell subset was distributed evenly across all wells of several immunoSEQ 96-well plates, and each plate was treated as a replicate. For sorted subsets, around 200 ng genomic DNA, equal to some 30,000 T cell genomes, was loaded into each replicate PCR. The purified libraries were quantified using a Qubit 3.0 fluorometer, sized with a Bioanalyzer 2100, and then quantified again using the KAPA Library Quantification kit. Every immunoSEQ 96-well plate was sequenced on a dedicated single-read 150-cycle Illumina NextSeq 550 flow cell. Per the original workflow: The immunoSEQ output contained only junctional sequences without quality scores, so filtering could not match that applied to full-length reads. Sequences were annotated with PyIR, a Python wrapper for IgBLAST v1.9, using IMGT germline references to assign V/J genes and CDR3. Any read was removed if the V/J assignment was weak (E-value above 1e-6), the CDR3 was missing, or the read contained stop codons, out-of-frame junctions, or ambiguous translated residues. V3J clonotypes were defined as sequences sharing the same inferred V gene, J gene, and CDR3 amino acid sequence. Percentage overlap between repertoires was calculated by dividing the number of shared unique clonotypes by the size of the smaller repertoire. Repertoire richness was assessed with RTK rarefaction, the Chao1 estimator, and Recon v2.1 estimates of unobserved clonotypes. For all TCRbeta clonotypes obtained by the gDNA method from a handful of donors, generation probabilities were computed with OLGA. Not all clones reach the TCRdb copy of this immuneACCESS table, which keeps in-frame sequences only. Checked studies attribute under half of the gap to unresolved V genes and leave the rest unexplained. D and trimming come from the DNA, and the V and J calls and clone size come from that table. For this sample the table gives about 380,000 clones, of which roughly 96% were detected only once. About 0.34% of the sample lies in the top ten.

The TCR originated in a man aged 25-45 years in good health. The sequenced material came from memory CD8+ T cells sorted from blood. Interpreted using the paper, the cell subset or site label stands for: CD45RO+ cells pooled with CCR7-negative TemRA cells. The chain joins TRBV2 to TRBJ2-3; 10 middle bases align to TRBD2. The nucleotide sequence is given as TGTGCCAGCAGGGAACTAGCGGGGACTAGCACAGATACGCAGTATTTT. Translated, this is CASRELAGTSTDTQYF.